This note documents a single T cell receptor (beta chain) sequence. The target antigen is unknown. The method was immunoSEQ multiplex PCR; TCRdb's version includes in-frame clones alone and lacks a portion of them. The sample has under 40,000 clones; approximately 87% are singletons. This entry comes from a study of OX40 agonist ivuxolimab in advanced cancers. Study-wide context: Dose-escalation cases comprised hepatocellular carcinoma, melanoma, renal cell or head and neck cancer.

Samples of blood were obtained at baseline, on cycle 4 day 1, and on cycle 7 day 1. J was trimmed by 2 bases and V by 3 bases; bases with no gene match: 7. Germline V gene lookup returns CDR1 SEHNR and CDR2 FQNEAQ (reference sequence). The CDR3 has 15 amino acids. The study's findings and limits: On average, CD8+ T cells had more expanded clones than CD4+.

The receptor was isolated from an adult with an advanced solid tumor such as melanoma, head and neck, liver or kidney cancer. The rearrangement uses TRBV7-9 and TRBJ2-7, with 7 bases matching TRBD2. Source: CD4+ or CD8+ T cells sorted from blood, taken in a trial of the OX40 agonist ivuxolimab. The CDR3 DNA reads as TGTGCCAGCAGCTTCCTGGCGGGAGTCGCCTACGAGCAGTACTTC. Protein product: CASSFLAGVAYEQYF.